A single sample is the source of the 19 T cell receptor beta chains below, sequenced in a study of OX40 agonist ivuxolimab in advanced cancers. Sequenced by immunoSEQ multiplex PCR; TCRdb stores in-frame clones only, minus some. The sample includes 35,000 to 45,000 clones, 82% seen only once; the top ten take roughly 25%. The sequencing used CD4+ or CD8+ T cells sorted from blood, collected in a trial of the OX40 agonist ivuxolimab. The receptor source for this set is an adult with an advanced solid tumor such as melanoma, head and neck, liver or kidney cancer.

The CDR3: CASSSPGQPTYEQYF. The CDR3 nucleotides read TGTGCCAGCAGCTCCCCGGGACAGCCTACCTACGAGCAGTACTTC. The chain joins TRBV13 to TRBJ2-7, with 7 bases aligning to TRBD1. Germline assignment: CDR1 PRHDT and CDR2 FYEKMQ (reference sequence). The CDR3 consists of 15 residues. V trimming: 4 bases; J trimming: 2 bases; junction bases outside the gene matches: 8.

The V gene is TRBV4-2, the J gene TRBJ1-1; D is possibly TRBD1 (5 bases). CDR3 length: 13 residues. The V and J ends lost 0 bases and 6 bases respectively, with 8 bases between them. Looked up from germline, CDR1 is LGHNA and CDR2 is YNFKEQ. DNA of the CDR3: TGTGCCAGCAGCCAAGACAGGGTTGCTGAAGCTTTCTTT. Encoded protein: CASSQDRVAEAFF.

The V and J genes are TRBV7-2 and TRBJ2-3; D is perhaps TRBD2 (5 bases). Trimming left V 4 bases short and J 11 bases short, with 13 bases between. The CDR3 contains 12 residues. Germline V gene data show CDR1 as SGHTA and CDR2 as FQGNSA. The CDR3 sequence is CASSSGLTWQYF. CDR3 DNA sequence: TGTGCCAGCAGCTCCGGACTGACTTGGCAGTATTTT.

Note on this clone: Distinct nucleotide sequences in the sample also encode this CDR3. J is TRBJ1-2 and V is TRBV10-3; D is possibly TRBD1 (6 bases). This CDR3 region has 14 residues. V shed 10 bases and J shed 4 bases, with 19 bases lying between them. Germline loops: CDR1 ENHRY, CDR2 SYGVKD. This CDR3 reads CATSPGVGIYGYTF. The CDR3 DNA follows: TGTGCCACCTCGCCAGGGGTGGGAATCTATGGCTACACCTTC.

The chain is built from TRBV27 and TRBJ2-2; D is uncertain. Trimming removed 3 bases at V and 2 bases at J, with 10 bases between. The length of the CDR3 is 15 residues. The germline gives CDR1 MNHEY, CDR2 SMNVEV (reference sequence). The CDR3 coding sequence is TGTGCCAGCAGTTTGGCTGCCCTAAACACCGGGGAGCTGTTTTTT. This gives the protein CASSLAALNTGELFF.

The table lists this clone with a count of one. The chain employs TRBV5-5 and TRBJ2-1; no reliable D call. The CDR3 is 12 residues long. V gave up 4 bases and J gave up 3 bases, with 5 bases separating them. From germline, CDR1 is SGHKS and CDR2 YYEKEE (reference sequence). The CDR3 region has the DNA TGTGCCAGCAGCAGATACTACAATGAGCAGTTCTTC. This encodes CASSRYYNEQFF.

The CDR3 DNA reads as TGTGCCAGCAGTTTATCTTTGGCCAGCTCTGGAAACACCATATATTTT. It encodes CASSLSLASSGNTIYF. The chain employs TRBV28 and TRBJ1-3, with D uncertain. This CDR3 has 16 amino acids. Germline CDR1 reads MDHEN; CDR2 reads SYDVKM. V was shortened by 1 base and J by 0 bases, with 10 bases between the two germline ends.

The chain links TRBV29-1 to TRBJ1-2, with D perhaps TRBD1 (5 bases). The ends were cut back, 7 bases at V and 4 bases at J, with 16 bases in the middle. The CDR3 has 13 amino acids. CDR1 SQVTM and CDR2 ANQGSEA come from the germline V gene. The DNA of the CDR3 is TGCAGCGCTAGAGGGGAGGCGGGCTATGGCTACACCTTC. It encodes CSARGEAGYGYTF. Supplemented by reference TRBV29-1 and TRBJ1-2, the full variable domain reads SAVISQKPSRDICQRGTSLTIQCQVDSQVTMMFWYRQQPGQSLTLIATANQGSEATYESGFVIDKFPISRPNLTFSTLTVSNMSPEDSSIYLCSARGEAGYGYTFGSGTRLTVV.

The V and J genes are TRBV4-1 and TRBJ2-5; D unresolved. The V and J ends lost 3 bases and 5 bases respectively, with 22 bases between them. Germline lookup yields CDR1 MGHRA and CDR2 YSYEKL. CDR3 length equals 17 residues. The CDR3 protein is CASSHILRRTVEETQYF. The CDR3 nucleotides are TGCGCCAGCAGCCACATCCTCCGACGGACCGTGGAGGAGACCCAGTACTTC.

The chain links TRBV14 to TRBJ2-7; 9 bases fit TRBD2. V dropped 0 bases and J dropped 6; count of bases not matched to a gene: 6. The germline CDR1 and CDR2 sequences are SGHDN and FVKESK. The CDR3 extends over 15 amino acids. The DNA of the CDR3 is TGTGCCAGCAGCCAAGATAGCGGGGGAATAGGCGAGCAGTACTTC. Translated: CASSQDSGGIGEQYF.

The CDR3 nucleotides are TGTGCCAGCAGCTTTGCGGGGGGGCTGGGCACTGAAGCTTTCTTT. Translated: CASSFAGGLGTEAFF. The chain uses TRBV7-2 and TRBJ1-1, with D possibly TRBD1 on 6 matching bases. Trimming left V 3 bases short and J 4 bases short, with 15 bases between. The CDR3 has 15 residues. The germline V gene has CDR1 SGHTA and CDR2 FQGNSA.

This clone was picked up a small number of times. CDR3 in amino acids: CASSVNSGEAFF. The CDR3 nucleotides read TGTGCCAGCAGCGTAAATTCGGGTGAAGCTTTCTTT. The chain combines TRBV9 with TRBJ1-1; D call uncertain. Trimming pared 1 base from V and 7 bases from J, leaving 8 bases between. The CDR3 spans 12 residues. CDR1 SGDLS and CDR2 YYNGEE come from the germline V gene.

A single count supports this clone. This sequence joins TRBV5-5 and TRBJ1-5, with D uncertain. The V gene's germline CDR1 is SGHKS and CDR2 YYEKEE (reference sequence). V lost 0 bases and J 6 bases, leaving 13 bases between the germline ends. The CDR3 totals 15 residues. The CDR3, as DNA: TGTGCCAGCAGCTTGGACTTCCGAGAGGGTCAGCCCCAGCATTTT. Its protein is CASSLDFREGQPQHF.

The rearrangement uses TRBV9 and TRBJ1-1; no clear D gene. V lost 0 bases, J lost 2 bases, and 8 bases lay in between. The germline CDR1 and CDR2 sequences are SGDLS and YYNGEE. The CDR3 is made up of 14 amino acids. CDR3 DNA sequence: TGTGCCAGCAGCGTAGTCGGCCAAAACACTGAAGCTTTCTTT. It codes for CASSVVGQNTEAFF.

The chain recombines TRBV12-5 with TRBJ2-2, with 8 nucleotides matching TRBD1. The CDR3 has 16 residues. Germline lookup yields CDR1 LGHNT and CDR2 FRNRAP. Losses at the gene ends were 2 bases for V and 6 bases for J; bases not matched to a gene: 8. CDR3 in amino acids: CASGLSSGGIPGELFF. The CDR3 nucleotides are TGTGCTAGTGGTTTGAGTTCAGGGGGCATACCCGGGGAGCTGTTTTTT.

This clone was detected a few times. The chain links TRBV27 to TRBJ2-7; 7 bases align to TRBD1. CDR1 and CDR2 (germline): MNHEY, SMNVEV (reference sequence). The junction had 7 bases not matched to a gene; V was cut back by 6 bases and J by 2 bases. The CDR3 has 14 residues. CDR3 loop: CASSLTGTAYEQYF. In DNA form, the CDR3 reads TGTGCCAGCAGCCTAACCGGGACAGCCTACGAGCAGTACTTC.

The chain recombines TRBV7-2 with TRBJ1-1; 8 nucleotides agree with TRBD1. The CDR3 runs 18 residues. Trimming took 4 bases from V and 4 from J; bases not matched to a gene: 17. Germline CDR1 reads SGHTA; CDR2 reads FQGNSA. The CDR3 sequence is CASSSLPVGQGSITEAFF. The CDR3 nucleotides read TGTGCCAGCAGCTCCCTACCTGTCGGACAGGGTAGTATCACTGAAGCTTTCTTT.

The rearrangement joins TRBV9 to TRBJ2-7; tentative D call: TRBD1 (8 bases). The ends were cut back, 0 bases at V and 5 bases at J, with 15 bases in the middle. Per germline, CDR1 SGDLS and CDR2 YYNGEE. The CDR3 has 15 amino acids. This chain's CDR3 is CASSVDATGGDEQYF. The CDR3 bases are TGTGCCAGCAGCGTAGATGCCACAGGGGGGGACGAGCAGTACTTC.

The chain couples TRBV5-4 to TRBJ1-1; D is possibly TRBD1 (5 bases). The length of the CDR3 is 19 residues. With 4 bases removed from V and 4 bases from J, the gap between germline ends came to 29 bases. Looked up from germline, CDR1 is SGHNT and CDR2 is YYREEE (reference sequence). The CDR3 coding sequence is TGTGCCAGCAGCACGGGCTCATCCGGTCCGGGTGGGGCGGGCACTGAAGCTTTCTTT. It codes for CASSTGSSGPGGAGTEAFF.